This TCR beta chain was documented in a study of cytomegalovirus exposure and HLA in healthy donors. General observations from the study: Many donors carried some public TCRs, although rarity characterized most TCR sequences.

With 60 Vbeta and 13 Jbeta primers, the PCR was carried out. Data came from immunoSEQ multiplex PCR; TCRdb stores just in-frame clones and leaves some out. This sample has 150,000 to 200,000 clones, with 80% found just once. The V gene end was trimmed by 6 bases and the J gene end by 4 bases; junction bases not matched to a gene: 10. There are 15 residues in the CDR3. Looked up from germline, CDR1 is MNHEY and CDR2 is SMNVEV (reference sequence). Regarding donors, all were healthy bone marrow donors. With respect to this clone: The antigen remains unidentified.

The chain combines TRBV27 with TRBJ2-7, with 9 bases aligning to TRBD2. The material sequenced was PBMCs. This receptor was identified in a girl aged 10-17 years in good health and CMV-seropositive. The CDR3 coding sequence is TGTGCCAGCAGAATGGCGCTAGCGGGAAAGTACGAGCAGTACTTC. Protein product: CASRMALAGKYEQYF.